These 6 T cell receptor beta chains were all obtained from the same sample, sequenced in a study of blood T cell repertoires in COVID-19. TCRdb's table, derived via immunoSEQ multiplex PCR, lists solely in-frame clones and lacks some. This sample has about 230,000 clones; nearly 90% occur once, and the top ten carry approximately 4.3%. The sequenced sample consisted of PBMCs or T cells enriched from blood (not recorded which). Receptors were obtained from a woman aged 30 to 39 with acute COVID-19.

The chain links TRBV28 to TRBJ1-5; D perhaps matches TRBD1 (6 bases). The CDR3 has 18 amino acids. The V and J ends lost 2 bases and 0 bases respectively, with 17 bases between them. Germline V CDR1 and CDR2: MDHEN, SYDVKM. The CDR3 DNA follows: TGTGCCAGCAGTTTACTGGACAGCCTCATTTATAGCAATCAGCCCCAGCATTTT. This encodes CASSLLDSLIYSNQPQHF.

The chain couples TRBV7-3 to TRBJ1-3, with TRBD1 identical over 9 bases. There are 16 residues in the CDR3. V lost 4 bases, J lost 1 base, and 5 bases stayed unmatched. In germline, CDR1 is SGHTA, CDR2 FQGTGA. CDR3 protein: CASSSPGQGSGNTIYF. For the CDR3, the DNA is TGTGCCAGCAGCTCCCCGGGACAGGGATCTGGAAACACCATATATTTT.

The chain recombines TRBV13 with TRBJ1-2, with TRBD1 identical over 7 bases. V was clipped by 5 bases and J by 2 bases; unmatched bases: 2. CDR1 and CDR2 (germline): PRHDT, FYEKMQ (reference sequence). This CDR3 is built from 13 residues. For the CDR3, the DNA is TGTGCCAGCAGCCTACAGGGGAACTATGGCTACACCTTC. Translation: CASSLQGNYGYTF.

This chain connects TRBV4-3 to TRBJ1-4; 10 nucleotides match TRBD1. J gave up 3 bases and V 0 bases, and 4 bases lay outside the gene matches. The CDR3 spans 17 residues. CDR1 is LGHNA, CDR2 YSLEER, per germline. CDR3: CASSQEGQGHSNEKLFF. CDR3 in DNA: TGCGCCAGCAGCCAAGAGGGACAGGGGCATTCTAATGAAAAACTGTTTTTT.

The chain uses TRBV4-2 and TRBJ1-1; 9 bases fit TRBD1. CDR3 length: 17 residues. CDR1 LGHNA and CDR2 YNFKEQ come from the germline V gene. The ends lost 4 bases at V and 1 base at J; junction bases unmatched: 10. CDR3 sequence (DNA): TGTGCCAGCAGCCCCAGAGACAGGGGGAATGGGAACACTGAAGCTTTCTTT. It yields the protein CASSPRDRGNGNTEAFF.

The chain is built from TRBV3-1 (or the pseudogene TRBV3-2) and TRBJ2-7, with 8 bases lining up with TRBD1. Germline values: CDR1 LGHDT, CDR2 YNNKEL (reference sequence). Unmatched junction bases numbered 2, after V lost 4 bases and J lost 0 bases. The CDR3 runs to 14 residues. For the CDR3, the DNA is TGTGCCAGCAGCCCAGGGGGCCTCTCCTACGAGCAGTACTTC. It is translated as CASSPGGLSYEQYF.